The source of this T cell receptor (beta chain) is a study of tumor and adjacent non-tumor tissue in lung cancer. Study as a whole: Aged about 31 to 85 years, patients included approximately 11 men and 5 women with stage I to III disease. On average, productive TCRbeta reads reached roughly 4.2 million per sample.

Three rounds of nested PCR, following a modified ARM-PCR protocol, produced the TCRbeta library. Each CDR3 protein is one row after TCRdb ran MiXCR on the multiplex PCR reads. The sample contains 75,000 to 100,000 distinct CDR3 sequences, approximately 70% of which appear only once. Broader study findings: TCR diversity was significantly greater in tumor than normal lung tissue. In normal lung, the top 100 clones were significantly more dominant than in tumor.

V lost 6 bases, J lost 1 base, and 17 bases lay in between. The CDR3 totals 16 residues. CDR1 and CDR2 from the germline V gene are MNHEY and SVGEGT. In this sample, this clonotype turned up many times. Its cognate antigen is unknown. The template was RNA from unsorted bulk tissue. This clonotype was sampled from a man in his fifties or sixties with non-small cell lung cancer. Sequencing was carried out using lung tumor tissue. The rearrangement links TRBV6-2 or TRBV6-3 to TRBJ2-3; D is possibly TRBD2 (6 bases). As DNA, the CDR3 is TGTGCCAGCAGCTCCGCCGGGACTCAGGGCACAGATACGCAGTATTTT. Amino acids: CASSSAGTQGTDTQYF.